These 8 T cell receptor beta chains were sequenced from one sample in a study of immune heterogeneity within non-small cell lung tumors. Bulk tumor genomic DNA constituted the template, at approximately 600 ng per sample. Several biopsies were spaced far apart within each primary tumor and obtained as surgery took place. Curative operations were performed on patients who had untreated, newly diagnosed non-small cell lung cancer. TCR beta CDR3 regions came from multiplex PCR with 32 forward V and 13 reverse J primers. TCRdb recomputed calls from the multiplex PCR reads with MiXCR, one row per CDR3 protein. This sample has some 10,000 distinct CDR3 sequences, with roughly 29% found just once. Specimen: lung tumor tissue. The source is a man aged 50-59 years with non-small cell lung cancer.

V usage is TRBV6-5 and J usage is TRBJ2-2; 8 bases map to TRBD2. V shed 2 bases, J shed 4 bases, and the junction held 15 bases outside the gene matches. From germline, CDR1 is MNHEY and CDR2 SVGAGI. The CDR3 consists of 19 residues. The CDR3: CASSYPGTRGGDPTGELFF. The CDR3 region has the DNA TGTGCCAGCAGTTACCCTGGGACTAGAGGGGGGGACCCCACCGGGGAGCTGTTTTTT.

Details on this clonotype: Possible read error: a much larger clone is one base away. The CDR3 carries no conserved terminal phenylalanine or tryptophan, so it likely arises from a read error. The CDR3 nucleotides read TGCAGTGCTGAAGCAGGGGGCGCTCTGCAGGCCCAGCATCTT. Protein sequence: CSAEAGGALQAQHL. This chain uses TRBV20-1 with TRBJ1-5; TRBD1 agrees at 8 bases. The germline gives CDR1 DFQATT, CDR2 SNEGSKA (reference sequence). The CDR3 covers 14 residues. The V and J ends lost 5 bases and 11 bases, in that order; junction bases with no gene match: 14.

About this clonotype: A much larger clone is a single base away; this may be a read error. This chain joins TRBV2 and TRBJ2-7; D perhaps matches TRBD2 (5 bases). Germline CDR1 reads SNHLY; CDR2 reads FYNNEI. The CDR3 has 14 residues. In DNA form, the CDR3 reads TGTTCTACCAGTGAGGGAATTCTCTACTACGAGCAGTACTTC. Translation: CSTSEGILYYEQYF.

As concerns this clonotype: This sequence may be a read error, since a much larger clone differs from it by one base. Here the CDR3 DNA reads TGTGCCAGCAGTTACGATATATCAGGGGTCTCCGGGGAGCTGTTTTTT. It translates to CASSYDISGVSGELFF. The chain joins TRBV6-9 to TRBJ2-2; maybe TRBD1 (6 bases). The CDR3 totals 16 residues. Trimming removed 3 bases at V and 6 bases at J, with 17 bases between. Germline assignment: CDR1 MNHGY and CDR2 SVAAGI.

Of note for this clonotype: A read error is possible here, since a much larger clone lies one base away. The V gene is TRBV3-1, the J gene TRBJ2-7; the D gene could be TRBD1 or TRBD2 (5 bases each). CDR1 is LGHDT and CDR2 is YNNKEL in the germline V gene (reference sequence). The germline V and J ends were trimmed by 5 bases and 1 base, with 18 bases remaining between them. CDR3 length: 16 residues. The CDR3 bases are TGTGCCAGCAGCGGTTATGGGGGAGCCCCATCCTACGAGCAGTACTTC. This sequence encodes CASSGYGGAPSYEQYF.

About this clonotype itself: A much larger clone lies a single base off, so this may be a read error. This chain uses TRBV2 with TRBJ2-3, with a weak D call TRBD1 (6 bases). Germline V lookup: CDR1 SNHLY, CDR2 FYNNEI. The V gene lost 7 bases and the J gene lost 5 bases, with 16 bases spanning the gap. The CDR3 extends over 14 amino acids. For the CDR3, the DNA is TGTGCCAGCACCCCGGGACATGGTGAAGATACGCAGTATTTT. This codes for CASTPGHGEDTQYF.

The chain is built from TRBV20-1 and TRBJ1-6, with TRBD1 as a possible D gene (6 bases). The CDR3 loop spans 17 amino acids. V was cut by 5 bases and J by 7 bases, with 24 bases left in between. Per germline, CDR1 DFQATT and CDR2 SNEGSKA (reference sequence). Here the CDR3 DNA reads TGCAGTGCTCGACATGGATCAGGGGCGACGAAGAATTCACCCCTCCACTTT. Translation gives CSARHGSGATKNSPLHF.

About this clonotype itself: This clone may be a read error of a much larger clone one base away. The chain uses TRBV12-3 or TRBV12-4 and TRBJ2-2; no clear D. This CDR3 region has 11 residues. V lost 6 bases and J 7 bases, leaving 6 bases between the germline ends. The chain's CDR3 is CASRYNGELFF. The DNA of the CDR3 is TGTGCCAGCAGATACAACGGGGAGCTGTTTTTT.